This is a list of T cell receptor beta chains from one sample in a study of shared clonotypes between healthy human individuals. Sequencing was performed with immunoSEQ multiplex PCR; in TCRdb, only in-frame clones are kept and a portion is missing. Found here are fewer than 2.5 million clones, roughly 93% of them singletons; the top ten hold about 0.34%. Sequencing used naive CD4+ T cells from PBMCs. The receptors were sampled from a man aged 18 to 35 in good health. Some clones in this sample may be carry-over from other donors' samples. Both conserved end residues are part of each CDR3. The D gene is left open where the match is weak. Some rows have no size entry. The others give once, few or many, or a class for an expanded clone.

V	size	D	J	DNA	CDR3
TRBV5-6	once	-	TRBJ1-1	TGTGCCAGCAGCTTGGAGGTAATGGGGGCGCGGAACACTGAAGCTTTCTTT	CASSLEVMGARNTEAFF
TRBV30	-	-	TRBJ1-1	TGTGCCTGGAGTCCATTTAACGCTGAAGCTTTCTTT	CAWSPFNAEAFF
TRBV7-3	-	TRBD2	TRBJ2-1	TGTGCCAGCAGCCCTAGACTAGCGGGCAACAATGAGCAGTTCTTC	CASSPRLAGNNEQFF
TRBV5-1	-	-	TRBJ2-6	TGCGCCAGCAGCTTGGAGCGGCCGGGGGCCAACGTCCTGACTTTC	CASSLERPGANVLTF
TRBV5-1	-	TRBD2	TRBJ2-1	TGCGCCAGCAGCCCGTCTAGCGGGGGATACAATGAGCAGTTCTTC	CASSPSSGGYNEQFF
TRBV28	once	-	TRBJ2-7	TGTGCCAGCAGAACCAAGGGCCGGCTCCATGGCGAGCAGTACTTC	CASRTKGRLHGEQYF
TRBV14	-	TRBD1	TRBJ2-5	TGTGCCAGCAGCCAAGCACAGGGGGGTAGAGAGACCCAGTACTTC	CASSQAQGGRETQYF
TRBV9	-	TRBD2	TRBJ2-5	TGTGCCAGCAGCGTTGCGCTAGCGGATCTCCAAGAGACCCAGTACTTC	CASSVALADLQETQYF
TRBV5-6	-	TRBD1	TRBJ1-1	TGTGCCAGCAGACTTTTCCGCAGGGGGGAAGCTTTCTTT	CASRLFRRGEAFF
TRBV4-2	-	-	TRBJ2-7	TGTGCCAGCAGCCAAGATCGTCGACTAGACTACGAGCAGTACTTC	CASSQDRRLDYEQYF
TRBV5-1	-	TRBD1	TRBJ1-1	TGCGCCAGCAGCTGGGGGGCGGGACAGGGGTCTGAAGCTTTCTTT	CASSWGAGQGSEAFF
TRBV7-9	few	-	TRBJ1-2	TGTGCCAGCAGCTTAGGTGGCAACTATGGCTACACCTTC	CASSLGGNYGYTF